The clone carrying this T cell receptor (beta chain) was detected many times. Its specificity is not known. This record comes from a study of T cell repertoires in cytomegalovirus infection. Whole-study findings and limits: The ex vivo response was dominated by HLA-C-restricted CMV-specific TCR beta clonotypes.

V was pared by 4 bases and J by 2 bases, with 6 bases of the junction left unmatched. The CDR3 has 15 residues. The V gene's germline CDR1 is SNHLY and CDR2 FYNNEI. TCRdb itself ran the reads through MiXCR, one entry per CDR3 protein. This table holds roughly 240,000 distinct CDR3 sequences, 6% to 8% found once. The sequenced material came from PBMCs. The gene calls are TRBV2 and TRBJ2-7; TRBD1 agrees at 9 bases. This TCR came from a human donor in good health (CMV status not recorded). Some clones in this sample may be carry-over from other donors' samples. The CDR3 sequence is CASSAGGQGPYEQYF. CDR3 nucleotide sequence: TGTGCCAGCAGTGCCGGGGGACAGGGACCCTACGAGCAGTACTTC.